The 12 T cell receptor beta chains below were found in one sample sequenced in a study of neurological immune-mediated disorders. MiXCR, run by TCRdb on the 5' RACE reads, gives a single entry per CDR3 protein. Of 80,000 to 95,000 distinct CDR3 sequences in the sample, around 3.5% were seen once. Sequenced sample: PBMCs. The receptors were gathered from a woman in her forties or fifties with multiple sclerosis.

This clonotype was counted at least ten times. The chain employs TRBV12-3 or TRBV12-4 and TRBJ1-2; 7 positions agree with TRBD1. The CDR3 consists of 13 residues. With 4 bases clipped from V and 4 bases from J, the junction kept 3 bases outside the gene matches. The CDR3 reads CASSYQGGYGYTF. The CDR3 DNA reads as TGTGCCAGCAGTTATCAGGGGGGCTATGGCTACACCTTC.

This clonotype has a count of ten or more. J is TRBJ2-5 and V is TRBV5-1; 10 bases are shared with TRBD2. CDR1 and CDR2 (germline): SGHRS, YFSETQ. The trim removed 0 bases at V and 5 bases at J, leaving 7 bases unmatched. The CDR3 consists of 16 residues. The CDR3, as DNA: TGCGCCAGCAGCTTGGCGGAGCGGGGGGGCCTGGAGACCCAGTACTTC. As protein: CASSLAERGGLETQYF.

This clonotype was found many times. V gene TRBV27 combines with J gene TRBJ2-2; unclear D gene. Germline assignment: CDR1 MNHEY and CDR2 SMNVEV (reference sequence). Trimming removed 0 bases from V and 6 bases from J, with 5 bases in between. The CDR3 has 13 residues. CDR3 nucleotide sequence: TGTGCCAGCAGTTTATCGGGCGCCGGGGAGCTGTTTTTT. Its protein product is CASSLSGAGELFF.

This clonotype was observed a few times. A clone one base away is much larger, so this may be a read error. Because the CDR3's place on the DNA is in doubt, the DNA is left out and the CDR3 is given as listed by TCRdb. V usage is TRBV28 and J usage is TRBJ1-6. The CDR3 region is 14 residues in length, termini included. Looked up from germline, CDR1 is MDHEN and CDR2 is SYDVKM. CDR3 region: CASSFAVGNSPLNF.

This clonotype was observed at least ten times. This chain joins TRBV7-2 and TRBJ2-5, with D unresolved. There are 13 residues in the CDR3. CDR1 and CDR2 (germline): SGHTA, FQGNSA. Trimming cost V 5 bases and J 5 bases, with 12 bases left between them. This CDR3 reads CASSPPPIETQYF. The CDR3 DNA is TGTGCCAGCAGCCCCCCCCCTATCGAGACCCAGTACTTC.

Remarks on this clonotype: Germline and junction disagree at one end, which may indicate a read error. The rearrangement uses TRBV7-6 and TRBJ1-5, with 12 bases lining up with TRBD1. This CDR3 has 15 amino acids. From germline, CDR1 is SGHVS and CDR2 FNYEAQ. CDR3 coding DNA: TGTGCCAGCAGCCGGGACAGGGGGCTACGTAAGACCCAGAATTTT. Its protein is CASSRDRGLRKTQNF.

The rearrangement links TRBV5-1 to TRBJ1-5, with 8 bases fitting TRBD1. Germline V lookup: CDR1 SGHRS, CDR2 YFSETQ. The V and J ends lost 2 bases and 7 bases, in that order; junction bases with no gene match: 8. The CDR3 loop spans 15 amino acids. The CDR3 spells CASSFSGDRSQPQHF. CDR3 nucleotide sequence: TGCGCCAGCAGCTTCTCTGGGGACAGGAGCCAGCCCCAGCATTTT. Looking up the rest from reference TRBV5-1 and TRBJ1-5 gives the full variable domain: KAGVTQTPRYLIKTRGQQVTLSCSPISGHRSVSWYQQTPGQGLQFLFEYFSETQRNKGNFPGRFSGRQFSNSRSEMNVSTLELGDSALYLCASSFSGDRSQPQHFGDGTRLSIL.

This clonotype has only a few counts. The limits of the CDR3 on the DNA are not certain, so only TCRdb's listed CDR3 is given. The J gene is TRBJ1-4, the V gene TRBV7-5; the tabulated D call, TRBD1, remains unverified against the DNA. TRBV7-5 is a pseudogene locus. The CDR3 has 19 amino acids, counting both end residues. CDR3 protein: CISVPEALDRSAANEKLFF.

This clonotype was seen many times. V and J are TRBV12-3 or TRBV12-4 and TRBJ2-7; no reliable D call. The CDR3 has 11 amino acids. Trimming took off 6 bases at V and 6 bases at J, with 9 bases between the two ends. This CDR3 is CASSRTFEQYF. The CDR3 DNA reads TGTGCCAGCAGCCGGACGTTCGAGCAGTACTTC.

This clonotype showed up many times. This chain connects TRBV28 to TRBJ2-7; TRBD1 agrees at 12 bases. CDR1 is MDHEN and CDR2 is SYDVKM in the germline V gene. V lost 0 bases, J lost 7 bases, and 16 bases stayed unmatched. This CDR3 has 19 residues. The CDR3 spells CASSLWRGTGGTPSLEQYF. CDR3 in DNA: TGTGCCAGCAGTTTATGGAGGGGGACAGGGGGCACCCCTTCTCTAGAGCAGTACTTC. Full variable domain (rest looked up from reference TRBV28 and TRBJ2-7): DVKVTQSSRYLVKRTGEKVFLECVQDMDHENMFWYRQDPGLGLRLIYFSYDVKMKEKGDIPEGYSVSREKKERFSLILESASTNQTSMYLCASSLWRGTGGTPSLEQYFGPGTRLTVT.

A few counts support this clonotype. A junction boundary mismatches the germline segment, possibly from a read error. The chain recombines TRBV20-1 with TRBJ1-5, with 8 bases lining up with TRBD1. This CDR3 comprises 12 residues. Germline V CDR1 and CDR2: DFQATT, SNEGSKA (reference sequence). CDR3 bases: TGCAGTGCTTCAGGGGGCAAAAAGACCCAGAATTTT. Translating it yields CSASGGKKTQNF.

This clonotype was observed many times. The chain links TRBV25-1 to TRBJ2-3; possible D gene TRBD2, 6 bases. V was pared by 1 base and J by 4 bases, with 6 bases between. CDR1 is MGHDK, CDR2 SYGVNS, per germline. This CDR3 is 13 amino acids long. The CDR3 region is CASSEWGADTQYF. As DNA, the CDR3 is TGTGCCAGCAGTGAATGGGGGGCAGATACGCAGTATTTT. Based on the CDR3 plus reference TRBV25-1 and TRBJ2-3, the full variable domain is EADIYQTPRYLVIGTGKKITLECSQTMGHDKMYWYQQDPGMELHLIHYSYGVNSTEKGDLSSESTVSRIRTEHFPLTLESARPSHTSQYLCASSEWGADTQYFGPGTRLTVL.